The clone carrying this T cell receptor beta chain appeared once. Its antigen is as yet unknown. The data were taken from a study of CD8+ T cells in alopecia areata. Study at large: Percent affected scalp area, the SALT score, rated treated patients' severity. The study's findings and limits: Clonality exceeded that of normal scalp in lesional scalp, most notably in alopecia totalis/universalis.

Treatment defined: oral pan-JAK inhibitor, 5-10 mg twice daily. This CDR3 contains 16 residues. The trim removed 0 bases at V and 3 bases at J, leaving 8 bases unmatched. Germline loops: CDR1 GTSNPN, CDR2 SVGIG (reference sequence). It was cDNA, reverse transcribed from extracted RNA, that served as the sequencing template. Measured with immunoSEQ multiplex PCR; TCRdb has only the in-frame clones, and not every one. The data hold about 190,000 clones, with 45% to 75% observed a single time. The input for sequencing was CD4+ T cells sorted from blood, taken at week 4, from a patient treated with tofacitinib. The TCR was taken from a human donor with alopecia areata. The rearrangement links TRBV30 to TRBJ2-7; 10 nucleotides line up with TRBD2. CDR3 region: CAWSVGRSGRSYEQYF. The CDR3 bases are TGTGCCTGGAGTGTAGGGCGTAGCGGGAGGAGCTACGAGCAGTACTTC.